Described below is a single T cell receptor (beta chain) sequence and its context. The sample carries other DNA sequences with the same CDR3. These data belong to a study of shared clonotypes between healthy human individuals. From germline, CDR1 is SGHRS and CDR2 YFSETQ. The CDR3 is 16 residues long. Trimming took 4 bases from V and 6 from J; bases not matched to a gene: 11. TCRdb's copy holds only in-frame clones and misses some; the assay was immunoSEQ multiplex PCR. The sample records about 2.3 million clones, under 95% being singletons. The rearrangement uses TRBV5-1 and TRBJ2-3; 10 nucleotides agree with TRBD2. Sequencing was performed on naive CD4+ T cells from PBMCs. Subset in this sample: CD45RA+ positively selected. The sequence was obtained from a man aged 18 to 35 in good health. Some clones in this sample may be carry-over from other donors' samples. This CDR3 is CASSLGASGRLDTQYF. In DNA, the CDR3 is TGCGCCAGCAGCCTGGGAGCTAGCGGGAGATTGGATACGCAGTATTTT.